Listed below are T cell receptor beta chains from one sample, sequenced in a study of blood T cell repertoires in COVID-19. The assay was immunoSEQ multiplex PCR, and TCRdb's table has in-frame clones only and misses some. The sample lists 200,000 to 300,000 clones, 88% seen once, with roughly 4% in the top ten. Material for sequencing was peripheral blood. Receptors were obtained from a man aged 55 to 70 who had recovered from COVID-19. The CDR3 runs from the conserved cysteine through the conserved F or W. D genes are given only for firm matches. Rows may omit the clone size; those that give it use once, few, many or a size class.

v_call,cdr3_length,clone_size,j_call,d_call,cdr3_nt,cdr3_aa
TRBV4-1,14,.,TRBJ1-1,.,TGCGCCAGCAGCTTCGACAGCGCGAACACTGAAGCTTTCTTT,CASSFDSANTEAFF
TRBV3-1/TRBV3-2,20,.,TRBJ2-4,.,TGTGCCAGCAGCCAAGATGGAGGACACAGGGAGAAGAAAGCCAAAAACATTCAGTACTTC,CASSQDGGHREKKAKNIQYF
TRBV12-5,15,.,TRBJ1-2,TRBD1,TGTGCTAGTGGCCTAGGGACAGGGGCCGGCTATGGCTACACCTTC,CASGLGTGAGYGYTF
TRBV10-3,15,.,TRBJ1-1,.,TGTGCCATCAGTGACCCCGGGACACGGAACACTGAAGCTTTCTTT,CAISDPGTRNTEAFF
TRBV13,14,.,TRBJ1-1,.,TGTGCCAGCAGCTTGAACAGGGCGACCACTGAAGCTTTCTTT,CASSLNRATTEAFF
TRBV11-2,14,once,TRBJ2-7,.,TGTGCCACCGGGGATTACCTGGGCCCCTACGAGCAGTACTTC,CATGDYLGPYEQYF
TRBV7-6,17,.,TRBJ2-1,TRBD1,TGTGCCAGCAGCTTCGCTCTCCGGGACAGGGGGTACAATGAGCAGTTCTTC,CASSFALRDRGYNEQFF
TRBV2,15,once,TRBJ2-2,.,TGTGCCAGCAAACGATCCCCAACGGGCACCGGGGAGCTGTTTTTT,CASKRSPTGTGELFF
TRBV4-2,21,.,TRBJ1-6,.,TGTGCCAGCAGCCCCTCAGCGGGCACCCACCCCTCTCTTACCTATAATTCACCCCTCCACTTT,CASSPSAGTHPSLTYNSPLHF
TRBV30,12,.,TRBJ2-7,.,TGTGCCTGGAGTGTACGGGGAAACGAGCAGTACTTC,CAWSVRGNEQYF
TRBV9,16,.,TRBJ2-3,TRBD2,TGTGCCAGCAGCTTAAGCGGGGGGGCCGTTACAGATACGCAGTATTTT,CASSLSGGAVTDTQYF
TRBV15,14,.,TRBJ2-7,TRBD1,TGTGCCACCAGCGGGACAGGGGTAATCTACGAGCAGTACTTC,CATSGTGVIYEQYF
TRBV5-5,15,.,TRBJ1-2,TRBD1,TGTGCCAGCAGCTTGGGACAGGGTCAAAACTATGGCTACACCTTC,CASSLGQGQNYGYTF
TRBV5-5,16,.,TRBJ2-2,.,TGTGCCAGCAGCCCGGTGGAACTGGGGGGGCCCGGGGAGCTGTTTTTT,CASSPVELGGPGELFF
TRBV9,15,.,TRBJ1-1,TRBD1,TGTGCCAGCAGCTCCCGGACAGGGTTGTTGGCTGAAGCTTTCTTT,CASSSRTGLLAEAFF
TRBV5-6,15,once,TRBJ2-5,.,TGTGCCAGCAGCTTACTTCAGGGGAGAAGAGAGACCCAGTACTTC,CASSLLQGRRETQYF
TRBV18,15,.,TRBJ1-1,.,TGTGCCAGCTCACCGTCGACACTCTTGGGCGCTGAAGCTTTCTTT,CASSPSTLLGAEAFF
TRBV5-4,18,.,TRBJ2-3,TRBD2,TGTGCCAGCAGCCTGGGACTAGCGGGGTTAGGGGGCACAGATACGCAGTATTTT,CASSLGLAGLGGTDTQYF
TRBV7-9,14,few,TRBJ1-2,TRBD1,TGTGCCAGCAGCACGGGATCAGGGGGCTATGGCTACACCTTC,CASSTGSGGYGYTF
TRBV6-6,11,.,TRBJ1-1,.,TGTGCCACCGGCGGGGGCACTGAAGCTTTCTTT,CATGGGTEAFF
TRBV3-1/TRBV3-2,16,.,TRBJ2-1,TRBD2,TGTGCCAGCAGCCCGCTTACTAGCGGGGGGAACAATGAGCAGTTCTTC,CASSPLTSGGNNEQFF
TRBV14,14,.,TRBJ2-6,.,TGTGCCAGCAGCCCGACATCTGGGGCCAACGTCCTGACTTTC,CASSPTSGANVLTF
TRBV7-9,16,few,TRBJ2-3,TRBD2,TGTGCCAGCACGCTAGCGGGGCGAAGAAATGGAGATACGCAGTATTTT,CASTLAGRRNGDTQYF
TRBV2,15,.,TRBJ1-5,TRBD1,TGTGCCAGCAGCGGACAGGGTTCTAGCAATCAGCCCCAGCATTTT,CASSGQGSSNQPQHF
TRBV24-1,15,.,TRBJ2-2,.,TGTGCCACCAGTGACCGGGACTTTAACACCGGGGAGCTGTTTTTT,CATSDRDFNTGELFF
TRBV6-1,16,few,TRBJ1-3,TRBD1,TGTGCCAGCAGTGAGACGGACAGGGCGATTGGAAACACCATATATTTT,CASSETDRAIGNTIYF
TRBV9,16,.,TRBJ1-2,.,TGTGCCAGCAGCCCCGTTTTGGGGGCGAAGGGCTATGGCTACACCTTC,CASSPVLGAKGYGYTF
TRBV27,13,.,TRBJ2-2,.,TGTGCCAGCAGCCGGTGGAACACCGGGGAGCTGTTTTTT,CASSRWNTGELFF
TRBV7-9,15,few,TRBJ2-1,.,TGTGCCAGCAGCGTTGGACAGTATGTTTACAATGAGCAGTTCTTC,CASSVGQYVYNEQFF
TRBV3-1/TRBV3-2,11,.,TRBJ1-1,TRBD1,TGTGCCAGCAGCCTTGGGACAGCTCCTTTCTTT,CASSLGTAPFF
TRBV9,15,.,TRBJ2-7,TRBD1,TGTGCCAGCAGCGTAGCCGGGACAGCTCTTGTCGAGCAGTACTTC,CASSVAGTALVEQYF
TRBV6-6,14,once,TRBJ1-4,.,TGTGCCAGCAGGAAAGGGGGTCTAAATGAAAAACTGTTTTTT,CASRKGGLNEKLFF
TRBV27,15,.,TRBJ2-1,TRBD1,TGTGCCAGCAGTGTCCGAGGGACAGTGTACAATGAGCAGTTCTTC,CASSVRGTVYNEQFF
TRBV7-9,14,.,TRBJ1-4,TRBD1,TGTGCCAGCAGCCCCGGGACAGGGGCTGAAAAACTGTTTTTT,CASSPGTGAEKLFF
TRBV5-4,16,.,TRBJ2-3,.,TGTGCCAGCAGCTTGATAGGCCCTGGCTTCGGGGATACGCAGTATTTT,CASSLIGPGFGDTQYF
TRBV10-2,15,.,TRBJ2-4,TRBD1,TGCGCCAGCAGTGAAAGGGGGCTAGCCAAAAACATTCAGTACTTC,CASSERGLAKNIQYF
TRBV7-2,15,.,TRBJ1-6,.,TGTGCCAGCAGTTTACAGGCAGGGTGGAATTCACCCCTCCACTTT,CASSLQAGWNSPLHF
TRBV5-1,20,.,TRBJ1-4,TRBD1,TGCGCCAGCAGCTTTAAGCAACAGGGGGCGGTTTCCCCCAACTATGAAAAACTGTTTTTT,CASSFKQQGAVSPNYEKLFF
TRBV10-3,16,.,TRBJ2-1,TRBD1,TGTGCCATCAATCCCGGGACAGGGTTCCCGCGGGGTGAGCAGTTCTTC,CAINPGTGFPRGEQFF
TRBV7-8,16,.,TRBJ1-5,.,TGTGCCAGCAGCTTAGAAGCTCAGGGCTTCAATCAGCCCCAGCATTTT,CASSLEAQGFNQPQHF
TRBV7-9,15,.,TRBJ1-2,.,TGTGCCAGCAGCTCCCGGGGGGCTTTGCCCTATGGCTACACCTTC,CASSSRGALPYGYTF
TRBV15,15,.,TRBJ2-3,.,TGTGCCACCAGCTCGGTGGCAGGAAAAGTAGTGGCGCAGTATTTT,CATSSVAGKVVAQYF
TRBV5-4,16,.,TRBJ1-1,.,TGTGCCAGCAGCCCGGCGGGGGGGAAATTGAACACTGAAGCTTTCTTT,CASSPAGGKLNTEAFF
TRBV7-8,15,.,TRBJ2-1,TRBD1,TGTGCCAGCAGCCCTGGACAGGGGAGCTACAATGAGCAGTTCTTC,CASSPGQGSYNEQFF
TRBV30,15,.,TRBJ1-6,TRBD1,TGTGCCTGGAGTAGGGGGGGGACAGGACATTCACCCCTCCACTTT,CAWSRGGTGHSPLHF
TRBV7-3,16,.,TRBJ2-1,TRBD2,TGTGCCAGCAGCTCCTTAGCGGGGTGGGGCCTCAATGAGCAGTTCTTC,CASSSLAGWGLNEQFF
TRBV6-6,16,.,TRBJ2-1,TRBD1,TGTGCCAGCAGATACGAGACAGGGGGCAAGATGAATGAGCAGTTCTTC,CASRYETGGKMNEQFF
TRBV21-1,17,.,TRBJ2-7,.,TGTGCCAGCAGCAAAGTCGGAGCCAGGGACAACTCCTACGAGCAGTACTTC,CASSKVGARDNSYEQYF
TRBV11-2,18,.,TRBJ2-3,TRBD2,TGTGCCAGCAGCTTAAACCCAGCGGGGGGGACTAGCACAGATACGCAGTATTTT,CASSLNPAGGTSTDTQYF
TRBV7-2,14,once,TRBJ1-2,.,TGTGCCAGCGCCACTTCACAGATTAACTATGGCTACACCTTC,CASATSQINYGYTF
TRBV7-9,14,.,TRBJ1-2,.,TGTGCCAGCTTAACGACAGGAGTACTTTATGGCTACACCTTC,CASLTTGVLYGYTF